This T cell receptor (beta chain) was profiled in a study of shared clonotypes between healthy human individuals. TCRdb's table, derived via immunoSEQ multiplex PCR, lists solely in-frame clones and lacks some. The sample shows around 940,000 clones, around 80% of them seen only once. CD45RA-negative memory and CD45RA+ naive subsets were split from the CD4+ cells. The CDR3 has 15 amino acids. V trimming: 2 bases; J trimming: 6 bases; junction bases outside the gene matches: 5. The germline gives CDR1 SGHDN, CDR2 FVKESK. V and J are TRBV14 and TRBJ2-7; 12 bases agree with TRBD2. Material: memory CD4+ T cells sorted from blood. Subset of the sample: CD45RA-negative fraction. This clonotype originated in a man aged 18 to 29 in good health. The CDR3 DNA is TGTGCCAGCAGCCAATCTAGCGGGAGGGCCTCCGAGCAGTACTTC. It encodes CASSQSSGRASEQYF.